Listed below are T cell receptor beta chains from one sample, sequenced in a study of vaccination and CD4 T cells after COVID-19. Antigens for these TCRs are unknown. TCRdb re-called the PCR reads with MiXCR, one entry per CDR3 protein. The table lists roughly 10,000 distinct CDR3 sequences, 51% of them singletons. The material sequenced was CD4+ T cells from blood, cultured in vitro. Receptor source: a human donor who had recovered from COVID-19. The CDR3 runs from the conserved cysteine through the conserved F or W. D genes are given only for firm matches. The size of a clone is reported for some rows only, either as once, few or many, or as a class for expanded clones.

j_call: TRBJ2-3
clone_size: few
v_call: TRBV6-1
d_call: .
cdr3_nt: TGTGCCAGCAGTGAAGCCGGCAGGGTCCCAGATACGCAGTATTTT
cdr3_aa: CASSEAGRVPDTQYF

j_call: TRBJ1-1
clone_size: .
v_call: TRBV21-1
d_call: .
cdr3_nt: TGTGCCAGCAGCAACGGCGTCTCGGGCACTGAAGCTTTCTTT
cdr3_aa: CASSNGVSGTEAFF

j_call: TRBJ2-2
clone_size: .
v_call: TRBV5-6
d_call: .
cdr3_nt: TGTGCCAGCAGCTCGGACAGGAGGCGGGGCGCCGGGGAGCTGTTTTTT
cdr3_aa: CASSSDRRRGAGELFF

j_call: TRBJ2-2
clone_size: medium-sized
v_call: TRBV6-1
d_call: TRBD1
cdr3_nt: TGTGCCAGCAGGCCCGACAGGGGGGTCACCGGGGAGCTGTTTTTT
cdr3_aa: CASRPDRGVTGELFF

j_call: TRBJ2-3
clone_size: .
v_call: TRBV20-1
d_call: TRBD2
cdr3_nt: TGCAGTGCTAGGGCCGGGACTAGCGGTTCAGATACGCAGTATTTT
cdr3_aa: CSARAGTSGSDTQYF

j_call: TRBJ1-1
clone_size: .
v_call: TRBV20-1
d_call: .
cdr3_nt: TGCAGTGCTAGAGATCCTACGAACACTGAAGCTTTCTTT
cdr3_aa: CSARDPTNTEAFF

j_call: TRBJ2-2
clone_size: .
v_call: TRBV7-7
d_call: .
cdr3_nt: TGTGCTAGCAGCCCACAACCTACCGGGGAGCTGTTTTTT
cdr3_aa: CASSPQPTGELFF

j_call: TRBJ1-6
clone_size: few
v_call: TRBV6-1
d_call: .
cdr3_nt: TGTGCCAGCAGTGAAAGGCAGACTAGCTCCTATAATTCACCCCTCCACTTT
cdr3_aa: CASSERQTSSYNSPLHF

j_call: TRBJ1-1
clone_size: .
v_call: TRBV6-1
d_call: TRBD1
cdr3_nt: TGTGCCTGCTATCAACAGGGGTACACTGAAGCTTTCTTT
cdr3_aa: CACYQQGYTEAFF

j_call: TRBJ1-5
clone_size: .
v_call: TRBV7-2
d_call: .
cdr3_nt: TGTGCCAGCAGCGGTCCCGGGACCCGCAATCAGCCCCAGCATTTT
cdr3_aa: CASSGPGTRNQPQHF

j_call: TRBJ1-5
clone_size: .
v_call: TRBV12-5
d_call: .
cdr3_nt: TGTGCTAGTGGAAGGGGACTTGGGCCCCAGCATTTT
cdr3_aa: CASGRGLGPQHF

j_call: TRBJ1-1
clone_size: .
v_call: TRBV6-1
d_call: .
cdr3_nt: TGTGCCAGCAGTGAAAACGGGGTGAACGGTGAAGCTTTCTTT
cdr3_aa: CASSENGVNGEAFF

j_call: TRBJ2-7
clone_size: .
v_call: TRBV20-1
d_call: TRBD1
cdr3_nt: TGCAGTGCTAGAGATGGTGCGACAGGGTCCTACGAGCAGTACTTC
cdr3_aa: CSARDGATGSYEQYF

j_call: TRBJ2-7
clone_size: .
v_call: TRBV6-2/TRBV6-3
d_call: .
cdr3_nt: TGTGCCAGCAGTTATCGACCGGGATTAGTATCCTACGAGCAGTACTTC
cdr3_aa: CASSYRPGLVSYEQYF

j_call: TRBJ1-1
clone_size: few
v_call: TRBV6-1
d_call: .
cdr3_nt: TGTGCCAGCAGTGAACTGATAGGGGGCACTGAAGCTTTCTTT
cdr3_aa: CASSELIGGTEAFF

j_call: TRBJ1-2
clone_size: .
v_call: TRBV21-1
d_call: .
cdr3_nt: TGTGCCAGCAGCAAAGTATCAGAAGGCTACACCTTC
cdr3_aa: CASSKVSEGYTF

j_call: TRBJ1-2
clone_size: once
v_call: TRBV12-3/TRBV12-4
d_call: TRBD1
cdr3_nt: TGTGCCAGCAGGCGAGGACAGGAGAACCACTATGGCTACACCTTC
cdr3_aa: CASRRGQENHYGYTF

j_call: TRBJ1-2
clone_size: few
v_call: TRBV6-1
d_call: .
cdr3_nt: TGTGCCAGCACCACGGGGGGAGTCCATGGCTACACCTTC
cdr3_aa: CASTTGGVHGYTF

j_call: TRBJ2-2
clone_size: .
v_call: TRBV10-3
d_call: .
cdr3_nt: TGTGCCATCAGCCCAACAGGGCCAGGGGACACCGGGGAGCTGTTTTTT
cdr3_aa: CAISPTGPGDTGELFF

j_call: TRBJ2-3
clone_size: .
v_call: TRBV7-9
d_call: .
cdr3_nt: TGTGCCAGCAGCTTAGCGTACGAGACAAACACAGATACGCAGTATTTT
cdr3_aa: CASSLAYETNTDTQYF

j_call: TRBJ2-1
clone_size: .
v_call: TRBV5-6
d_call: .
cdr3_nt: TGTGCCAGCAGCTTGGGTGGGACGAGTAATGAGCAGTTCTTC
cdr3_aa: CASSLGGTSNEQFF

j_call: TRBJ1-1
clone_size: few
v_call: TRBV5-4
d_call: TRBD1
cdr3_nt: TGTGCCAGCAGCTACAGGGGGCCCAACACTGAAGCTTTCTTT
cdr3_aa: CASSYRGPNTEAFF

j_call: TRBJ1-1
clone_size: few
v_call: TRBV19
d_call: .
cdr3_nt: TGTGCCAGTAGTATAGACGGAGCCCTCACTGAAGCTTTCTTT
cdr3_aa: CASSIDGALTEAFF

j_call: TRBJ1-1
clone_size: .
v_call: TRBV20-1
d_call: .
cdr3_nt: TGCAGTGCTAGACAGAGCCACTACACTGAAGCTTTCTTT
cdr3_aa: CSARQSHYTEAFF

j_call: TRBJ1-2
clone_size: .
v_call: TRBV30
d_call: .
cdr3_nt: TGTGCCTGGAGTCGGCCAGCTACTACTAACTATGGCTACACCTTC
cdr3_aa: CAWSRPATTNYGYTF

j_call: TRBJ2-3
clone_size: once
v_call: TRBV29-1
d_call: TRBD2
cdr3_nt: TGCAGCGGAAGGGCGGGGGGGCACACAGATACGCAGTATTTT
cdr3_aa: CSGRAGGHTDTQYF

j_call: TRBJ1-1
clone_size: .
v_call: TRBV6-5
d_call: TRBD1
cdr3_nt: TGTGCCAGCAGTTACGAGGGGGCGACTGAAGCTTTCTTT
cdr3_aa: CASSYEGATEAFF

j_call: TRBJ1-5
clone_size: .
v_call: TRBV4-1
d_call: TRBD1
cdr3_nt: TGCGCCAGCAGCCAAGAGACAGGGGGCAATCAGCCCCAGCATTTT
cdr3_aa: CASSQETGGNQPQHF

j_call: TRBJ1-1
clone_size: .
v_call: TRBV4-1
d_call: .
cdr3_nt: TGCGCCAGCAGCCAATACGGGGGGCGCGCCACTGAAGCTTTCTTT
cdr3_aa: CASSQYGGRATEAFF

j_call: TRBJ2-5
clone_size: few
v_call: TRBV11-3
d_call: .
cdr3_nt: TGTGCCAGCAGCTTAGAGGGAAGAGGGTCAGGGGCCCAGTACTTC
cdr3_aa: CASSLEGRGSGAQYF

j_call: TRBJ1-2
clone_size: .
v_call: TRBV20-1
d_call: .
cdr3_nt: TGCAGTGCTAGCTTGACAAGGGGCGCGCCCGGCTACACCTTC
cdr3_aa: CSASLTRGAPGYTF

j_call: TRBJ2-2
clone_size: .
v_call: TRBV5-1
d_call: .
cdr3_nt: TGCGCCAGCAGCTTGGGGCGCGCGAACACCGGGGAGCTGTTTTTT
cdr3_aa: CASSLGRANTGELFF

j_call: TRBJ2-1
clone_size: .
v_call: TRBV20-1
d_call: TRBD2
cdr3_nt: TGCAGTGCTAGGCTCGTAGCGGGGGGACCCAATGAGCAGTTCTTC
cdr3_aa: CSARLVAGGPNEQFF

j_call: TRBJ2-3
clone_size: few
v_call: TRBV7-8
d_call: TRBD1
cdr3_nt: TGTGCCAGCAGCCCCCGGGACAGGGCTTTAGTAAATACGCAGTATTTT
cdr3_aa: CASSPRDRALVNTQYF

j_call: TRBJ2-2
clone_size: few
v_call: TRBV20-1
d_call: TRBD2
cdr3_nt: TGCAGTGCTAGAGATCACTCATCGGGAGGGTCCACCGGGGAGCTGTTTTTT
cdr3_aa: CSARDHSSGGSTGELFF

j_call: TRBJ1-5
clone_size: .
v_call: TRBV12-3/TRBV12-4
d_call: TRBD1
cdr3_nt: TGTGCCAGCAGTGCAGACGGGACAGCTAATCAGCCCCAGCATTTT
cdr3_aa: CASSADGTANQPQHF